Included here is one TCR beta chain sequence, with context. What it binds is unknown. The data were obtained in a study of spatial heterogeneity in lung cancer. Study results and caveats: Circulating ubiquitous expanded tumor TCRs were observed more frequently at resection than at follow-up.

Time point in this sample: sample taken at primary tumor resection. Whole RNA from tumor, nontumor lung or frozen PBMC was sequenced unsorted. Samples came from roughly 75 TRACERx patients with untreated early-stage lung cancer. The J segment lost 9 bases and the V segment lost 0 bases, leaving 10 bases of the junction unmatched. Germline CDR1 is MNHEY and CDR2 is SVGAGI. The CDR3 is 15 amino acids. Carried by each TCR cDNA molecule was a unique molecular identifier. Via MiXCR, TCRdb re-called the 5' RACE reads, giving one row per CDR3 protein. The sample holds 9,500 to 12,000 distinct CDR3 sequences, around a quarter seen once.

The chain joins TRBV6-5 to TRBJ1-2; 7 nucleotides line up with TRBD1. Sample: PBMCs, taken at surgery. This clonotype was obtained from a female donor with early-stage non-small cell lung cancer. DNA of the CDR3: TGTGCCAGCAGTTACTCGACAGGGACAATCATGAGCTACACCTTC. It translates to CASSYSTGTIMSYTF.